These 10 T cell receptor beta chains were all obtained from the same sample, sequenced in a study of blood T cell repertoires in COVID-19. Here immunoSEQ multiplex PCR was the method, and the copy in TCRdb shows in-frame clones only, minus some. Altogether under 400,000 clones are present, almost 90% being singletons, with the ten largest covering over 1%. Sequencing used PBMCs or T cells enriched from blood (not recorded which). These receptors were taken from a woman in her twenties or thirties who had been exposed to COVID-19.

The V call is TRBV28, the J call TRBJ1-1; TRBD1 matches at 10 bases. CDR1 and CDR2 from the germline V gene are MDHEN and SYDVKM. V was clipped by 4 bases and J by 3 bases; unmatched bases: 8. The CDR3 consists of 16 residues. CDR3 sequence reads: CASSSWTGGRDTEAFF. DNA of the CDR3: TGTGCCAGCAGTTCTTGGACAGGGGGAAGGGACACTGAAGCTTTCTTT.

The chain recombines TRBV28 with TRBJ2-7; 10 nucleotides match TRBD1. V lost 6 bases, J lost 1 base, and 6 bases stayed unmatched. From germline, CDR1 is MDHEN and CDR2 SYDVKM. This CDR3 is built from 15 residues. The CDR3 nucleotides are TGTGCCAGCAGCGGCCCGGGACAGGGGTCCTACGAGCAGTACTTC. It is translated as CASSGPGQGSYEQYF.

V usage is TRBV5-1 and J usage is TRBJ1-1; D not certain. The V end was cut by 1 base, the J end by 7 bases, with 14 bases between. The CDR3 has 14 amino acids. CDR1 and CDR2 from the germline V gene are SGHRS and YFSETQ. CDR3 in DNA: TGCGCCAGCAGCTTGACCGGGCCGGGGTTTGAAGCTTTCTTT. This codes for CASSLTGPGFEAFF.

This chain links TRBV28 with TRBJ1-4; 9 nucleotides line up with TRBD1. The CDR3 sequence is 16 residues long. V was pared by 6 bases and J by 2 bases, with 7 bases of the junction left unmatched. CDR1 and CDR2 from the germline V gene are MDHEN and SYDVKM. As DNA, the CDR3 is TGTGCCAGCAGGAACTACAGGGGGCTCACTAATGAAAAACTGTTTTTT. It specifies CASRNYRGLTNEKLFF.

This chain links TRBV5-1 with TRBJ2-1; 9 bases are a match to TRBD2. The J segment lost 3 bases and the V segment lost 2 bases, leaving 9 bases of the junction unmatched. The CDR3 runs to 17 residues. CDR1 is SGHRS, CDR2 YFSETQ, per germline. As DNA, the CDR3 is TGCGCCAGCAGCTTCGATCCCCCAGCGGGGGGCTACAATGAGCAGTTCTTC. It translates to CASSFDPPAGGYNEQFF. The whole variable domain, filled in from reference TRBV5-1 and TRBJ2-1, reads KAGVTQTPRYLIKTRGQQVTLSCSPISGHRSVSWYQQTPGQGLQFLFEYFSETQRNKGNFPGRFSGRQFSNSRSEMNVSTLELGDSALYLCASSFDPPAGGYNEQFFGPGTRLTVL.

The chain joins TRBV20-1 to TRBJ1-1, with unresolved D. Germline lookup yields CDR1 DFQATT and CDR2 SNEGSKA (reference sequence). The CDR3 loop spans 15 amino acids. V dropped 3 bases and J dropped 2 bases, with 16 bases sitting between them. CDR3 coding DNA: TGCAGTGCTAGTCCCTTCGTGGCGGGTAACACTGAAGCTTTCTTT. Translation gives CSASPFVAGNTEAFF.

This rearrangement joins TRBV6-5 to TRBJ2-4; tentatively, D is TRBD1 (5 bases). V lost 1 base, J lost 4 bases, and 11 bases lay in between. This CDR3 contains 15 residues. Germline V gene data show CDR1 as MNHEY and CDR2 as SVGAGI. CDR3 region: CASSYYGAPKNIQYF. The CDR3 region has the DNA TGTGCCAGCAGTTACTATGGGGCACCAAAAAACATTCAGTACTTC.

This clone was seen a single time. The rearrangement links TRBV7-3 to TRBJ1-5; the D is unclear. The V end was cut by 3 bases, the J end by 3 bases, with 6 bases between. CDR1 is SGHTA, CDR2 FQGTGA, per germline. CDR3 length equals 13 residues. CDR3 sequence: CASSLGPNQPQHF. In DNA, the CDR3 is TGTGCCAGCAGCTTGGGCCCCAATCAGCCCCAGCATTTT.

This sequence joins TRBV27 and TRBJ2-1; 12 bases agree with TRBD2. Germline V CDR1 and CDR2: MNHEY, SMNVEV (reference sequence). The ends lost 9 bases at V and 3 bases at J; junction bases unmatched: 15. This CDR3 is built from 18 residues. CDR3 DNA: TGTGCCAGTAAAATAAGGACTAGCGGGATCGGGGGCTACAATGAGCAGTTCTTC. This codes for CASKIRTSGIGGYNEQFF.

The rearrangement joins TRBV19 to TRBJ2-7; TRBD1 matches at 7 bases. Per germline, CDR1 LNHDA and CDR2 SQIVND (reference sequence). V shed 5 bases and J 2 bases; nucleotides not matched to a gene: 6. The CDR3 is 14 amino acids. CDR3 coding DNA: TGTGCCAGTAGTTCCCACAGGGGTCCCTACGAGCAGTACTTC. This sequence encodes CASSSHRGPYEQYF. Looking up the rest from reference TRBV19 and TRBJ2-7 gives the full variable domain: DGGITQSPKYLFRKEGQNVTLSCEQNLNHDAMYWYRQDPGQGLRLIYYSQIVNDFQKGDIAEGYSVSREKKESFPLTVTSAQKNPTAFYLCASSSHRGPYEQYFGPGTRLTVT.